A selection of T cell receptor beta chains follows, all from one sample in a study of vaccination effects on CD4 cells after COVID-19. Antigen specificity for these receptors is unknown. This table comes from immunoSEQ multiplex PCR, and its TCRdb copy is limited to in-frame clones, with some not included. This table has 40,000 to 50,000 clones, roughly two thirds appearing once. This specimen was CD4+ T cells from PBMCs cultured with a peptide pool, taken before COVID-19 vaccination. Receptor source: a human donor who had a prior SARS-CoV-2 infection. CDR3s include the opening cysteine and the closing phenylalanine or tryptophan. Fields, in order: clone size, D gene, V gene, CDR3 protein. D genes are given only for firm matches. Clone size, where shown, is once, few, many, or a class for clones that have expanded.

- - TRBV7-9 CASSLAGNNSPLHF
- - TRBV4-1 CASSQLAGTGELFF
- - TRBV30 CAWSQEGRENTIYF
- TRBD1 TRBV6-5 CASSQGATYEQYF
- - TRBV28 CASSWGAGGFSEAFF
- - TRBV20-1 CSASVSGVGGTQYF
- TRBD2 TRBV7-2 CASSPTGRAYEQYF
few TRBD2 TRBV20-1 CSASYSGSSRDTQYF
- - TRBV5-8 CASSLWGSGNTIYF
- TRBD1 TRBV11-2 CASSSRGQGPSGANVLTF
- - TRBV7-6 CASSLWRDNTIYF
once - TRBV4-1 CASSQVSGANVLTF
- TRBD2 TRBV10-3 CAIRSQLADYEQYF
- - TRBV2 CASSESTWADTQYF
few - TRBV28 CASSVPVGPLHF
- TRBD2 TRBV5-1 CASTPSGTNYEQYF
few - TRBV18 CASSPRGRQDSTGELFF
- TRBD1 TRBV19 CASSVRQGSVGYTF
- - TRBV7-9 CASSLDLDSKYGYTF
- - TRBV3-1/TRBV3-2 CASRPGINTGELFF
- TRBD1 TRBV4-1 CASSQERGQVTDTQYF
- TRBD2 TRBV18 CASSPLASGGLTDTQYF
- - TRBV13 CASSLTRGTQYF
once TRBD2 TRBV19 CASQRGHEQYF
- - TRBV29-1 CSVVPNLQGGEAFF
- - TRBV30 CAGGGGAVGTEAFF
- TRBD1 TRBV5-1 CASSPDRGGFHEQFF
- - TRBV30 CAWSESVSYNEQFF
- TRBD1 TRBV20-1 CSASWQGEFQETQYF
- TRBD2 TRBV7-2 CASSFGLGDNEQFF
- - TRBV11-2 CASSFVAGQPQHF
- - TRBV5-1 CASSGEAQETQYF
- - TRBV20-1 CSASSGEYYEQYF
few - TRBV4-3 CASSQDGLPEAGNTIYF
once - TRBV5-1 CASGEKGTVGEKLFF
once TRBD1 TRBV6-6 CASRRDSPSGYGYTF
- TRBD1 TRBV18 CASSPRTGGQMNTEAFF
- TRBD2 TRBV6-4 CASMGERETYEQYF
once - TRBV6-5 CASTQDQGLVAFF
few - TRBV2 CASSWTVNTEAFF
- - TRBV7-6 CASSLAAGRAGVYEQYF
- - TRBV11-2 CASSLTTESTEAFF
- TRBD1 TRBV28 CASSTGTGPGYTF
- TRBD2 TRBV10-2 CASSDKLADGTDTQYF
- - TRBV5-6 CASSWRTATNEKLFF
- - TRBV11-2 CASSSVRGPSSYEQYF
- - TRBV11-2 CASRPRNSAGELFF
- - TRBV6-5 CASSRPGNGYEQYF
- - TRBV2 CASNRDTEGYTF
- - TRBV4-3 CASSQDLGEAGANVLTF
- - TRBV14 CASSQQMRGMYGYTF
- TRBD2 TRBV18 CASSPQRRGGRGETQYF
- - TRBV6-1 CASSAQLREPVGGYTF
- TRBD1 TRBV6-2/TRBV6-3 CASSSIRTGRDGYTF
- - TRBV6-6 CASSRLPRTVSSYEQYF
few - TRBV2 CASRPLARIQETQYF